This TCR beta chain was captured by sequencing in a study of T cell responses to AZD1222 COVID-19 vaccine. Findings and limits, study-wide: Mostly white British, mostly female donors; authors suggested clonal diversity may be underestimated. When two AZD1222 doses had been given, Spike-specific TCR breadth and depth rose.

Repertoires were generated with immunoSEQ multiplex PCR, while TCRdb's copy carries only in-frame clones and drops some. The sample holds some 120,000 clones, 90% to 95% seen once. This clone appeared a single time. Its specificity is not known. The CDR3 has 15 amino acids. J lost 4 bases, V lost 9 bases, and 12 bases had no gene match. Germline CDR1 reads SGHTA; CDR2 reads FQGNSA. The sequence derives from an adult in good health. V and J are TRBV7-2 and TRBJ2-7; 10 nucleotides agree with TRBD2. The sample here was peripheral blood, taken on day 0 of AZD1222 vaccination. CDR3: CASSTRTSGGYEQYF. DNA for the CDR3: TGTGCCAGTTCTACTCGGACTAGCGGAGGTTACGAGCAGTACTTC.